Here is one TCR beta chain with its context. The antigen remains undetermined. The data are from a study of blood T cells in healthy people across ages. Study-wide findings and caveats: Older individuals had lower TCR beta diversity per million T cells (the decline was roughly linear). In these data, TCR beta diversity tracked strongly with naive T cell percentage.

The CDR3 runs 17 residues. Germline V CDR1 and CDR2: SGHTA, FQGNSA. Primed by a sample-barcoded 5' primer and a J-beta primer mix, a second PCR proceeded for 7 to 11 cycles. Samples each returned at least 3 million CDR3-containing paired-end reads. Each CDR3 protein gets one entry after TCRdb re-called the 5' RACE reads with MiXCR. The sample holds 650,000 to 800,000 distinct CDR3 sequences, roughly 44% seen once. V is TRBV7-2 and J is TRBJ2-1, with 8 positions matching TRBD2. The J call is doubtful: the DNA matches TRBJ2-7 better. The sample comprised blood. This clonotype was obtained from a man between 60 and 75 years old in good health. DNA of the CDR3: TGTGCCAGCAGCTTCAATGGCGGGGGGAGCTCCTACAATGAGCAGTACTTC. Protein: CASSFNGGGSSYNEQYF.